This T cell receptor beta chain derives from a study of OX40 agonist ivuxolimab in advanced cancers. About the study: A partial response was reached by three patients: one with hepatocellular carcinoma and two with cutaneous melanoma.

Produced via immunoSEQ multiplex PCR; TCRdb's table is partial and in-frame only. This sample has over 45,000 clones; approximately 84% occur once, and the top ten carry around 1.1%. Study-wide results and caveats: The investigators did not determine what antigen specificity the expanded peripheral T cells had.

V lost 11 bases to trimming and J lost 8 bases; unmatched junction nucleotides: 6. This CDR3 is built from 11 residues. The germline V gene has CDR1 MGHDK and CDR2 SYGVNS. Worth noting for this clone: Its cognate antigen is unknown.

The clonotype comes from an adult with an advanced solid tumor such as melanoma, head and neck, liver or kidney cancer. The sample here was CD4+ or CD8+ T cells sorted from blood, taken in a trial of the OX40 agonist ivuxolimab. V usage is TRBV25-1 and J usage is TRBJ2-5, with 9 bases that match TRBD2. In DNA, the CDR3 is TGTGCCGCGGGGGGGAGAGGAACCCAGTACTTC. Translated: CAAGGRGTQYF. Variable domain in full (rest from reference TRBV25-1 and TRBJ2-5): EADIYQTPRYLVIGTGKKITLECSQTMGHDKMYWYQQDPGMELHLIHYSYGVNSTEKGDLSSESTVSRIRTEHFPLTLESARPSHTSQYLCAAGGRGTQYFGPGTRLLVL.